The rows below give T cell receptor beta chains drawn from one sample of a study of response to subunit inactivated influenza vaccine. TCRdb re-called the RT-PCR reads with MiXCR, one entry per CDR3 protein. The top ten clones hold over 8.5% of a sample with almost 600,000 distinct CDR3 sequences, around 15% of them seen once. This specimen was PBMCs from blood, taken less than 13 days after vaccination. The source of these receptors is a man aged 45 to 65 who received an inactivated influenza vaccine. Each CDR3 is given with its conserved first and last residue. A D gene is named only where the DNA matches it firmly. Expanded clones get a size class; other rows say once, few or many, or leave the size out.

j_gene	d_gene	abundance	v_gene	CDR3aa	CDR3nt
TRBJ1-2	.	.	TRBV6-2/TRBV6-3	CASSIREGPNYGYTF	TGTGCCAGCAGTATTCGGGAGGGCCCTAACTATGGCTACACCTTC
TRBJ2-1	.	few	TRBV6-5	CASSFLRDYNEQFF	TGTGCCAGCAGTTTTCTCAGGGACTACAATGAGCAGTTCTTC
TRBJ2-1	TRBD2	few	TRBV24-1	CATSDPSGSTHNEQFF	TGTGCCACCAGTGATCCTAGCGGGAGTACCCACAATGAGCAGTTCTTC
TRBJ2-2	TRBD2	few	TRBV6-2/TRBV6-3	CASSWLAGGAGELFF	TGTGCCAGCAGTTGGCTAGCGGGAGGGGCCGGGGAGCTGTTTTTT
TRBJ2-4	TRBD1	few	TRBV4-2	CASSQIDRGWKNIQYF	TGTGCCAGCAGCCAAATCGACAGGGGGTGGAAAAACATTCAGTACTTC
TRBJ2-3	.	few	TRBV20-1	CSGPGDRTDTQYF	TGCAGTGGTCCTGGGGACCGCACAGATACGCAGTATTTT
TRBJ2-3	.	.	TRBV4-3	CASSPDAGSSTDTQYF	TGCGCCAGCAGCCCCGACGCCGGGTCTAGCACAGATACGCAGTATTTT
TRBJ1-6	.	.	TRBV12-3/TRBV12-4	CASRSAGGGLNSPLHF	TGTGCCAGCCGCTCTGCCGGGGGGGGTTTGAATTCACCCCTCCACTTT
TRBJ2-3	.	.	TRBV20-1	CSAREPRTDTQYF	TGCAGTGCTAGAGAACCCCGCACAGATACGCAGTATTTT
TRBJ2-6	.	many	TRBV29-1	CSVNSGANVLTF	TGCAGCGTGAACTCTGGGGCCAACGTCCTGACTTTC
TRBJ2-7	TRBD1	.	TRBV2	CASRMTGSGEQYF	TGTGCCAGCAGGATGACAGGGTCGGGGGAGCAGTACTTC
TRBJ2-5	.	few	TRBV11-2	CASSFARGQETQYF	TGTGCCAGCAGCTTTGCCAGGGGCCAAGAGACCCAGTACTTC
TRBJ2-3	.	few	TRBV10-3	CAIRDRYTDTQYF	TGTGCCATCAGGGACCGATACACAGATACGCAGTATTTT
TRBJ2-1	.	.	TRBV7-8	CASSYAGINNEQFF	TGTGCCAGCAGTTACGCCGGGATAAACAATGAGCAGTTCTTC
TRBJ2-1	TRBD2	.	TRBV6-2/TRBV6-3	CASSKNSGSIGNEQFF	TGTGCCAGCAGTAAAAATAGCGGGAGTATCGGGAATGAGCAGTTCTTC
TRBJ2-7	.	few	TRBV5-1	CASSLALSDYEQYF	TGCGCCAGCAGCTTGGCATTGTCAGACTACGAGCAGTACTTC
TRBJ2-7	.	few	TRBV20-1	CSARVPNQAYEQYF	TGCAGTGCTAGAGTGCCCAACCAGGCCTACGAGCAGTACTTC
TRBJ2-1	TRBD2	.	TRBV12-3/TRBV12-4	CASNSGVNEQFF	TGTGCCAGCAATAGCGGGGTGAATGAGCAGTTCTTC
TRBJ1-1	.	.	TRBV10-3	CAISEPGSRGRTEAFF	TGTGCCATCAGTGAGCCCGGTTCTCGAGGACGGACTGAAGCTTTCTTT
TRBJ2-1	.	.	TRBV7-9	CASSSRGGGLSHEQFF	TGTGCCAGCAGCTCCCGTGGGGGAGGCCTTAGCCATGAGCAGTTCTTC
TRBJ1-2	.	few	TRBV10-3	CAISLDDRSYGYTF	TGTGCCATCAGTTTGGACGACAGGTCCTATGGCTACACCTTC
TRBJ2-1	TRBD1	few	TRBV7-8	CASSWGTGVDNEQFF	TGTGCCAGCAGCTGGGGGACAGGGGTGGACAATGAGCAGTTCTTC
TRBJ1-2	.	.	TRBV6-2/TRBV6-3	CASNALARDGYGYTF	TGTGCCAGCAATGCCCTAGCAAGGGATGGCTATGGCTACACCTTC
TRBJ2-7	.	many	TRBV12-3/TRBV12-4	CASSDLVGQYF	TGTGCCAGCAGTGATCTGGTGGGGCAGTACTTC
TRBJ2-1	TRBD2	.	TRBV10-3	CAISGVAGGFGEQFF	TGTGCCATCAGTGGGGTAGCGGGAGGTTTCGGTGAGCAGTTCTTC
TRBJ2-5	.	few	TRBV24-1	CATSDNSAGQETQYF	TGTGCCACCAGTGACAACAGCGCCGGTCAAGAGACCCAGTACTTC
TRBJ2-5	.	.	TRBV7-2	CASSGQSETQYF	TGTGCCAGCAGTGGGCAGAGCGAGACCCAGTACTTC
TRBJ2-7	.	few	TRBV6-1	CASSDGGTGEQYF	TGTGCCAGCAGTGATGGGGGGACGGGGGAGCAGTACTTC
TRBJ2-3	TRBD2	.	TRBV4-2	CASSPTPGLDLLGTQYF	TGTGCCAGCAGCCCCACCCCGGGACTAGATTTACTCGGTACGCAGTATTTT
TRBJ1-2	.	.	TRBV3-1	CASSPVMGGAYGYTF	TGTGCCAGCAGCCCTGTCATGGGCGGAGCCTATGGCTACACCTTC
TRBJ2-4	.	.	TRBV3-1	CASSQAGRNIQYF	TGTGCCAGCAGCCAAGCGGGACGCAACATTCAGTACTTC
TRBJ2-6	.	many	TRBV20-1	CSASGANVLTF	TGCAGTGCTAGCGGGGCCAACGTCCTGACTTTC
TRBJ1-1	.	few	TRBV2	CASRGEGDTEAFF	TGTGCCAGCAGGGGGGAGGGCGACACTGAAGCTTTCTTT
TRBJ1-6	.	few	TRBV12-3/TRBV12-4	CASSLDQAYSSPLHF	TGTGCCAGCAGTTTAGACCAGGCTTATAGTTCACCCCTCCACTTT
TRBJ1-4	.	.	TRBV20-1	CSATTATNEKLFF	TGCAGTGCCACGACAGCTACCAATGAAAAACTGTTTTTT
TRBJ2-1	TRBD1	.	TRBV10-3	CAIRIQGAYNEQFF	TGTGCCATCAGAATACAGGGGGCGTACAATGAGCAGTTCTTC
TRBJ2-2	TRBD2	.	TRBV6-1	CASSPTSGRAPGELFF	TGTGCCAGCAGTCCCACTAGCGGGAGGGCCCCCGGGGAGCTGTTTTTT
TRBJ2-7	.	.	TRBV29-1	CSVETAPYEQYF	TGCAGCGTTGAAACAGCCCCCTACGAGCAGTACTTC
TRBJ1-4	.	many	TRBV5-1	CASSATGYNEKLFF	TGCGCCAGCAGCGCGACAGGCTATAATGAAAAACTGTTTTTT
TRBJ2-3	.	.	TRBV2	CASSDGRAGLTDTQYF	TGTGCCAGCAGTGATGGCAGGGCTGGGTTGACAGATACGCAGTATTTT
TRBJ2-7	TRBD2	.	TRBV9	CASSVSSGLMYEQYF	TGTGCCAGCAGCGTAAGTAGCGGGTTGATGTACGAGCAGTACTTC
TRBJ1-2	TRBD1	.	TRBV12-3/TRBV12-4	CASSPGTGGDGYTF	TGTGCCAGCAGTCCCGGGACAGGGGGCGATGGCTACACCTTC